The 9 T cell receptor beta chains listed next were all sequenced from one sample in a study of blood T cell repertoires in COVID-19 (dated by TCRdb to 2018 to 2021). Libraries were constructed by the immunoSEQ multiplex PCR assay. The clones in this table, taken by TCRdb from immuneACCESS, are in-frame only. Not every clone is retained; where verified, under half of the shortfall comes from an unresolved V gene, and the cause of the rest is unknown. The table for this sample lists 370,000 or so clones; roughly four fifths of them were counted only once. Under 1.2% of the sample rests with the top ten. Sequencing was done on a sample of peripheral blood. The receptors derive from a human donor with acute or convalescent COVID-19. The donor label of this sample is uncertain.

This clone has just one count. The chain links TRBV5-5 to TRBJ2-1; no firm D call. Germline V CDR1 and CDR2: SGHKS, YYEKEE (reference sequence). V shed 3 bases and J shed 0 bases, with 4 bases lying between them. The length of the CDR3 is 13 residues. CDR3 bases: TGTGCCAGCAGCTCGGGCTCCTACAATGAGCAGTTCTTC. Translating it yields CASSSGSYNEQFF.

The rearrangement joins TRBV10-3 to TRBJ2-3; 14 bases are shared with TRBD2. The CDR3 extends over 15 amino acids. With V trimmed by 6 bases and J by 4 bases, 3 bases remained unmatched. Looked up from germline, CDR1 is ENHRY and CDR2 is SYGVKD. CDR3 nucleotide sequence: TGTGCCATCAGGACTAGCGGGAGGGCCGCAGATACGCAGTATTTT. Protein: CAIRTSGRAADTQYF.

This chain links TRBV30 with TRBJ1-5; perhaps TRBD1 as D (6 bases). Germline V gene data show CDR1 as GTSNPN and CDR2 as SVGIG (reference sequence). The CDR3 runs 15 residues. Trimming left V 8 bases short and J 0 bases short, with 17 bases between. CDR3 loop: CAGLTTGHSNQPQHF. In DNA, the CDR3 is TGTGCCGGCCTAACGACAGGCCATAGCAATCAGCCCCAGCATTTT.

This clone was detected once. The rearrangement uses TRBV7-9 and TRBJ2-7; D remains ambiguous. CDR3 length equals 16 residues. V lost 1 base to trimming and J lost 0 bases, with 13 bases between them. CDR1 is SEHNR and CDR2 is FQNEAQ in the germline V gene (reference sequence). CDR3 nucleotide sequence: TGTGCCAGCAGCTTAGATGAGAGATTAAGCTCCTACGAGCAGTACTTC. Amino acid sequence: CASSLDERLSSYEQYF.

This chain joins TRBV7-9 and TRBJ2-3; 8 bases map to TRBD1. This CDR3 has 14 residues. The germline gives CDR1 SEHNR, CDR2 FQNEAQ (reference sequence). V lost 3 bases to trimming and J lost 3 bases; unmatched junction nucleotides: 2. CDR3 sequence reads: CASSFWTGTDTQYF. In DNA, the CDR3 is TGTGCCAGCAGCTTTTGGACAGGGACAGATACGCAGTATTTT.

The V gene is TRBV19, the J gene TRBJ1-6; D may be TRBD1 (6 bases). Germline V gene data show CDR1 as LNHDA and CDR2 as SQIVND (reference sequence). The germline V and J ends were trimmed by 2 bases and 2 bases, with 28 bases remaining between them. CDR3 length equals 22 residues. The CDR3 spells CASSITRHLGRGSVTYNSPLHF. DNA of the CDR3: TGTGCCAGTAGTATAACGCGCCACCTGGGCAGGGGCAGCGTAACCTATAATTCACCCCTCCACTTT.

The chain joins TRBV2 to TRBJ2-2, with TRBD1 matching 8 bases. The V gene end was trimmed by 5 bases and the J gene end by 4 bases; junction bases not matched to a gene: 6. CDR1 and CDR2 from the germline V gene are SNHLY and FYNNEI. The CDR3 covers 15 residues. The CDR3, as DNA: TGTGCCAGCAGTAGGACAGGGCGCGGCACCGGGGAGCTGTTTTTT. Encoded protein: CASSRTGRGTGELFF.

This clone was observed a single time. V and J are TRBV2 and TRBJ2-3; possible D gene TRBD2, 6 bases. Between the trimmed V and J ends, which lost 3 bases and 4 bases, there was a span of 11 bases. The CDR3 covers 14 residues. Per germline, CDR1 SNHLY and CDR2 FYNNEI. CDR3 residues: CASSEWSGADTQYF. For the CDR3, the DNA is TGTGCCAGCAGTGAGTGGTCGGGAGCAGATACGCAGTATTTT.

On this clone: The junction departs from the called germline gene at one end, perhaps through a read error. In DNA, the CDR3 is TGTGCCAGTTCACCGATCGACAGCGGAAACACCATATATTTT. It codes for CASSPIDSGNTIYF. The chain is built from TRBV18 and TRBJ1-3; maybe TRBD1 (5 bases). CDR1 is KGHSH and CDR2 is LQKENI in the germline V gene. This CDR3 region has 14 residues.